A selection of T cell receptor beta chains follows, all from one sample in a study of blood T cell repertoires in COVID-19. TCRdb's copy holds only in-frame clones and misses some; the assay was immunoSEQ multiplex PCR. The table has 200,000 or so clones, 88% seen once. Sequencing was done on a sample of PBMCs or T cells enriched from blood (not recorded which). The receptors come from a woman aged 25 to 39 who had recovered from COVID-19. The CDR3 runs from the conserved cysteine through the conserved F or W. A D gene is named only where the DNA matches it firmly. Not all rows give a size; the values are once, few, many and, for expanded clones, a class.

J,length,D,size,V,DNA,CDR3
TRBJ2-5,15,-,few,TRBV2,TGTGCCAGCAGTCTGGGGGGGGGCCTGAGGGAGACCCAGTACTTC,CASSLGGGLRETQYF
TRBJ2-1,13,-,once,TRBV5-4,TGTGCCAGCAGCTCCCGGGGTGCCAATGAGCAGTTCTTC,CASSSRGANEQFF
TRBJ1-2,15,-,-,TRBV19,TGTGCCAGTAGTACCCACCAGGACAGTTCGGATGGCTACACCTTC,CASSTHQDSSDGYTF
TRBJ1-5,13,-,-,TRBV4-2,TGTGCCAGCAGCCAAGATAGTAATCAGCCCCAGCATTTT,CASSQDSNQPQHF
TRBJ1-2,15,TRBD1,-,TRBV15,TGTGCCACCAGCAGGGGTCAGGGGGTTAACTATGGCTACACCTTC,CATSRGQGVNYGYTF
TRBJ2-5,15,TRBD2,-,TRBV4-1,TGCGCCAGCAGCCAAGATTCTAGCGGCAGAGAGACCCAGTACTTC,CASSQDSSGRETQYF
TRBJ1-1,15,-,-,TRBV4-3,TGCGCCAGCAGCCAAGGGGAAGGGGCAAACACTGAAGCTTTCTTT,CASSQGEGANTEAFF
TRBJ2-5,15,-,-,TRBV5-1,TGCGCCAGCAGCTTTATTAGCGGAGGGGAAGAGACCCAGTACTTC,CASSFISGGEETQYF
TRBJ2-2,14,-,-,TRBV4-3,TGCGCCAGCAGCCAAGGTACTGGCACCGGGGAGCTGTTTTTT,CASSQGTGTGELFF
TRBJ2-3,11,-,-,TRBV20-1,TGCAGCGTCCAACAGGGAGCTACGCAGTATTTT,CSVQQGATQYF
TRBJ1-5,15,TRBD1,-,TRBV6-5,TGTGCCAGCAGTTATGACAGGGTATTTGGTCAGCCCCAGCATTTT,CASSYDRVFGQPQHF
TRBJ2-7,14,-,-,TRBV25-1,TGTGCCAGCAGTGACCGGGAGTTCTCCTACGAGCAGTACTTC,CASSDREFSYEQYF
TRBJ2-1,16,TRBD2,-,TRBV6-5,TGTGCCAGCAGTTACGATCCGAGCGGGGGTTTCAATGAGCAGTTCTTC,CASSYDPSGGFNEQFF
TRBJ1-2,16,TRBD1,-,TRBV28,TGTGCCAGCAGTTCCGGGACAGCAACAGCTAACTATGGCTACACCTTC,CASSSGTATANYGYTF
TRBJ1-5,15,-,-,TRBV7-9,TGTGCCAGCAGCTTAGGACAGCTCCACAATCAGCCCCAGCATTTT,CASSLGQLHNQPQHF
TRBJ2-5,14,TRBD2,-,TRBV5-4,TGTGCCAGCAGCTTCGGGGGGGTCCAAGAGACCCAGTACTTC,CASSFGGVQETQYF
TRBJ1-1,11,-,few,TRBV12-3/TRBV12-4,TGTGCCAGCAGTTTAGGCGCTGAAGCTTTCTTT,CASSLGAEAFF
TRBJ2-5,14,TRBD1,-,TRBV7-8,TGTGCCAGCAGCTTTGGACAGGGGGCTAAGACCCAGTACTTC,CASSFGQGAKTQYF
TRBJ2-2,12,-,-,TRBV7-6,TGTGCCAGCAGCTTATCAGCCGGGGAGCTGTTTTTT,CASSLSAGELFF
TRBJ2-7,15,-,-,TRBV4-1,TGCGCCAGCAGCCAAGTCCCCGACAGGAGCTACGAGCAGTACTTC,CASSQVPDRSYEQYF
TRBJ2-3,16,TRBD2,-,TRBV5-6,TGTGCCAGCAGCTTGTCGAGCGGGGACCCTTCCGATACGCAGTATTTT,CASSLSSGDPSDTQYF
TRBJ1-2,15,TRBD1,once,TRBV19,TGTGCCAGTAGTTTCGGGACAGGACCGCTCTATGGCTACACCTTC,CASSFGTGPLYGYTF
TRBJ1-2,16,-,-,TRBV7-9,TGTGCCAGCAGCTTAAGAGCCACCGGAGCTAACTATGGCTACACCTTC,CASSLRATGANYGYTF
TRBJ1-4,15,-,-,TRBV7-2,TGTGCCAGCAGCTTAGTGGTGGCGGGGGCCGAAAAACTGTTTTTT,CASSLVVAGAEKLFF
TRBJ1-3,14,TRBD1,-,TRBV29-1,TGCAGCGTTGGGACAGGGGGCTTTGGAAACACCATATATTTT,CSVGTGGFGNTIYF
TRBJ2-1,16,TRBD2,-,TRBV7-2,TGTGCCAGCAGCTTAGAACGGGGGGGCCGGGGCGATGAGCAGTTCTTC,CASSLERGGRGDEQFF
TRBJ1-6,14,-,-,TRBV7-6,TGTGCCAGCAGCGTCGTTGAGGAGGATTCACCCCTCCACTTT,CASSVVEEDSPLHF
TRBJ1-4,15,TRBD1,-,TRBV6-5,TGTGCCAGCAGAACGTGGACAGGAGGGGATGAAAAACTGTTTTTT,CASRTWTGGDEKLFF
TRBJ1-1,14,-,-,TRBV6-5,TGTGCCAGCAGTTACACGCCGAGAAGCACTGAAGCTTTCTTT,CASSYTPRSTEAFF
TRBJ1-6,15,-,-,TRBV19,TGTGCCAGTAGTATCGACAGTTTTTCCAATTCACCCCTCCACTTT,CASSIDSFSNSPLHF
TRBJ1-5,15,-,-,TRBV15,TGTGCCACCAGCAGCCCCTGGGAGGGCAATCAGCCCCAGCATTTT,CATSSPWEGNQPQHF
TRBJ1-2,13,TRBD1,-,TRBV7-3,TGTGCCAGCAGCTTAAACGGACAGGGGACGTACACCTTC,CASSLNGQGTYTF
TRBJ2-3,18,TRBD1,once,TRBV10-3,TGTGCCATCAGTGAGCCGCCGGGACAGGGGACTGGCACAGATACGCAGTATTTT,CAISEPPGQGTGTDTQYF
TRBJ2-3,13,-,-,TRBV9,TGTGCCAGCAGCGTCCTGAGCACAGATACGCAGTATTTT,CASSVLSTDTQYF
TRBJ1-5,14,TRBD1,-,TRBV27,TGTGCCAGCAGTCTAACAGGGGGCAATCAGCCCCAGCATTTT,CASSLTGGNQPQHF
TRBJ2-6,15,-,few,TRBV5-6,TGTGCCAGCAGGGAGACAGGTACTGGGGCCAACGTCCTGACTTTC,CASRETGTGANVLTF
TRBJ2-1,17,-,-,TRBV7-9,TGTGCCAGCAGCTTAGCGACCGGGGGTCGGTCCTACAATGAGCAGTTCTTC,CASSLATGGRSYNEQFF
TRBJ2-7,15,-,few,TRBV4-3,TGCGCCAGCAGCCAAGGGACGGGATGGGGTTACGAGCAGTACTTC,CASSQGTGWGYEQYF
TRBJ1-1,16,TRBD1,-,TRBV4-3,TGCGCCAGCAGCCAAGATCGTGGGACAGTCAACACTGAAGCTTTCTTT,CASSQDRGTVNTEAFF
TRBJ1-2,15,-,-,TRBV18,TGTGCCAGCTCCCAAATCGAAAGGGGGAACTATGGCTACACCTTC,CASSQIERGNYGYTF
TRBJ2-7,14,TRBD1,-,TRBV4-3,TGCGCCAGCAGCCCTTGGACAGGGATGTACGAGCAGTACTTC,CASSPWTGMYEQYF
TRBJ2-6,18,-,-,TRBV9,TGTGCCAGCAGCCCGGTGTTGAGGCAGGGATCTGGGGCCAACGTCCTGACTTTC,CASSPVLRQGSGANVLTF
TRBJ2-1,16,TRBD1,-,TRBV6-5,TGTGCCAGCAGTTGGGACAGTTCGAGCTCCTACAATGAGCAGTTCTTC,CASSWDSSSSYNEQFF
TRBJ2-2,14,-,-,TRBV6-5,TGTGCCAGCAGTCTAACAGAGAACACCGGGGAGCTGTTTTTT,CASSLTENTGELFF
TRBJ1-2,17,TRBD1,-,TRBV4-1,TGCGCCAGCAGTGTTGGGACAGGGGGCAGGGTAGACTATGGCTACACCTTC,CASSVGTGGRVDYGYTF
TRBJ2-5,13,-,-,TRBV7-2,TGTGCCAGCAGCCGCGTAGTTCAAGAGACCCAGTACTTC,CASSRVVQETQYF
TRBJ1-5,15,-,once,TRBV6-2/TRBV6-3,TGTGCCAGCAGTCCCTGGGGGCAGGGCAATCAGCCCCAGCATTTT,CASSPWGQGNQPQHF
TRBJ2-5,14,-,-,TRBV21-1,TGTGCCAGCAAACCGGACAGATACCAAGAGACCCAGTACTTC,CASKPDRYQETQYF